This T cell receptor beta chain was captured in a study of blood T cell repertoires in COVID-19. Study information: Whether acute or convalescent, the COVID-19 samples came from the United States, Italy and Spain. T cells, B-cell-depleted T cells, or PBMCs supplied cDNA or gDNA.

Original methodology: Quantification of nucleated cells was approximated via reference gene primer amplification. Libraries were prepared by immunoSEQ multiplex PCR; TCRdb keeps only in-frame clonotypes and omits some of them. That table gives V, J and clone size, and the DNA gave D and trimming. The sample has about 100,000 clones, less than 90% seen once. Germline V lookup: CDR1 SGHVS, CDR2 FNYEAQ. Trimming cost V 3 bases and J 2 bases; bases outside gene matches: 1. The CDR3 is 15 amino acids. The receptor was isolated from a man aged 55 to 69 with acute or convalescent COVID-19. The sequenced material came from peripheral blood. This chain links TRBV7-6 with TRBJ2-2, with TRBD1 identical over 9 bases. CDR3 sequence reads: CASSLTGGNTGELFF. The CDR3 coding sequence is TGTGCCAGCAGCTTGACAGGGGGAAACACCGGGGAGCTGTTTTTT.